This TCR beta chain was profiled in a study of radiation and T cells in renal cell carcinoma. Study outcomes and limitations: From baseline, blood top tumor clonotypes peaked at 2 weeks post-radiation. Pretreatment tumor biopsies were lacking, so baseline clonotypes are unknown.

This clone showed up just a few times. The antigen is not known. At one boundary the junction diverges from the germline segment, which might be a read error. Generated by immunoSEQ multiplex PCR, the TCRdb table keeps only in-frame clones and is missing some. The table lists tens of thousands of clones, about 79% of them singletons. This CDR3 is 13 amino acids long. From germline, CDR1 is SGHVS and CDR2 FNYEAQ. Time point defined: baseline pretreatment blood. Noted treatment: 15 Gy SBRT to primary tumor, nephrectomy 4 weeks later. Serial blood draws occurred at baseline and 2 and 4 weeks post-SBRT. This renal cell carcinoma was of the clear cell type.

The TCR originated in a man in his sixties with renal cell carcinoma. This specimen was blood, taken from a patient whose treatment included radiotherapy and nephrectomy. This chain connects TRBV7-6 to TRBJ2-5; the D gene is possibly TRBD2 (6 bases). The CDR3 reads CASSRLVQATQYF. The CDR3 DNA reads TGTGCCAGCAGCCGACTAGTCCAAGCGACCCAGTACTTC.